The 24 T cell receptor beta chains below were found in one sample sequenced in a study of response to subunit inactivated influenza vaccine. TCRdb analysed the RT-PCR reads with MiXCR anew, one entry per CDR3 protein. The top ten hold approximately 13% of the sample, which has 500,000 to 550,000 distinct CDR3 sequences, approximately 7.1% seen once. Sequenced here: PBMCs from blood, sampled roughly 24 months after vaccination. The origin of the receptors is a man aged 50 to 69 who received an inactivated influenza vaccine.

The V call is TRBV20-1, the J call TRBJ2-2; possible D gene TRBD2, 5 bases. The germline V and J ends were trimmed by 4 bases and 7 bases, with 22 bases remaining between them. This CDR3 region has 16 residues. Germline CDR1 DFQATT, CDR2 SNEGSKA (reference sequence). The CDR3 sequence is CSAKNLAVLDGGELFF. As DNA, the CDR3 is TGCAGTGCTAAGAATCTAGCAGTACTTGATGGCGGGGAGCTGTTTTTT.

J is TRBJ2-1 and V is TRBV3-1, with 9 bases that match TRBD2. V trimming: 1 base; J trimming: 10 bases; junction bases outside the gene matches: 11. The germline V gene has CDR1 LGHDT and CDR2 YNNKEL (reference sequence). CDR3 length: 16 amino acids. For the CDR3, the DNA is TGTGCCAGCAGCCAAGCGGGGACTAGCTGGCGGTTGGAGCAGTTCTTC. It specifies CASSQAGTSWRLEQFF.

The CDR3 reads CSARAGDRESYTF. DNA of the CDR3: TGCAGTGCTAGAGCTGGGGACAGAGAGAGCTACACCTTC. This rearrangement joins TRBV20-1 to TRBJ1-2; TRBD1 matches at 7 bases. This CDR3 has 13 amino acids. The germline gives CDR1 DFQATT, CDR2 SNEGSKA (reference sequence). The V and J ends lost 1 base and 9 bases, in that order; junction bases with no gene match: 8.

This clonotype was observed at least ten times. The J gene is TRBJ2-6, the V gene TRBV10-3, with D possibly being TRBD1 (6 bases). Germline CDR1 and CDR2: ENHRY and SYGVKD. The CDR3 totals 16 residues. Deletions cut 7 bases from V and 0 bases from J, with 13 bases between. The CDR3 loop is CAIMSRGASGANVLTF. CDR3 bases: TGTGCCATCATGAGCAGGGGTGCCTCTGGGGCCAACGTCCTGACTTTC.

In nucleotides, the CDR3 is TGTGCCAGCAAGCCGACTACTCTTTGGTCACAAAACACTGAAGCTTTCTTT. This gives the protein CASKPTTLWSQNTEAFF. The chain combines TRBV6-1 with TRBJ1-1; D call uncertain. V was shortened by 7 bases and J by 2 bases, with 23 bases between the two germline ends. The CDR3 is 17 residues long. From germline, CDR1 is MNHNS and CDR2 SASEGT.

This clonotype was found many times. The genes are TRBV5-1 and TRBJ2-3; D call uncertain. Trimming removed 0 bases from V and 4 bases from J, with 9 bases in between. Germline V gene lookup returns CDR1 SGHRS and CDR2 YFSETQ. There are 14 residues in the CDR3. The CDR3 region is CASSLVGVSDTQYF. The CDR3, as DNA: TGCGCCAGCAGCTTGGTTGGGGTCTCAGATACGCAGTATTTT.

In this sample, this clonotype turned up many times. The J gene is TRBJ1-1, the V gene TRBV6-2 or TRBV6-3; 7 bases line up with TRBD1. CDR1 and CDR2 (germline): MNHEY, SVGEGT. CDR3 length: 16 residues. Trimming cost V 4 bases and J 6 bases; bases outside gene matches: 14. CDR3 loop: CASSLKRDSLNPEAFF. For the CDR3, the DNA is TGTGCCAGCAGTTTAAAACGGGACAGTTTAAACCCTGAAGCTTTCTTT.

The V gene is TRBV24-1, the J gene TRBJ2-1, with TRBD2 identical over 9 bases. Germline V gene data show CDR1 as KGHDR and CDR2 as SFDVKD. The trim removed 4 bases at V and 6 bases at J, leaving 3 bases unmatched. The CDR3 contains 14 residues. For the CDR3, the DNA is TGTGCCACCAGTGACTGGACTAGCGCCAATGAGCAGTTCTTC. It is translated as CATSDWTSANEQFF.

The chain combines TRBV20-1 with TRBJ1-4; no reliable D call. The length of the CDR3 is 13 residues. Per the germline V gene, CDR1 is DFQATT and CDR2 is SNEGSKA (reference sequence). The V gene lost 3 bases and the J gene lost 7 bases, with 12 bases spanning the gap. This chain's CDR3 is CSASAGTGEKLFF. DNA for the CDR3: TGCAGTGCTAGTGCGGGAACTGGTGAAAAACTGTTTTTT.

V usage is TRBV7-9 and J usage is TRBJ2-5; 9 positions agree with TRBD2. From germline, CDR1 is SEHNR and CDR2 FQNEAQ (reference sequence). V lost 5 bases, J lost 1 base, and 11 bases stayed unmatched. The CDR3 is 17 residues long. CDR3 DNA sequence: TGTGCCAGCAGCATGGGACTAGCCGCCATCCTCCAAGAGACCCAGTACTTC. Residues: CASSMGLAAILQETQYF. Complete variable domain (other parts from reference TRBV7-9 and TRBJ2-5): DTGVSQNPRHKITKRGQNVTFRCDPISEHNRLYWYRQTLGQGPEFLTYFQNEAQLEKSRLLSDRFSAERPKGSFSTLEIQRTEQGDSAMYLCASSMGLAAILQETQYFGPGTRLLVL.

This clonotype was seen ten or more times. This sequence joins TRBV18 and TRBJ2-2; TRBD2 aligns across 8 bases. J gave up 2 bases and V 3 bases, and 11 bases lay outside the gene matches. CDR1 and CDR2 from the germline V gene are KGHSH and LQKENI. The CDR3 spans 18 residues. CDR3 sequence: CASSPVTSGTSNTGELFF. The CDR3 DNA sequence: TGTGCCAGCTCACCTGTTACTTCCGGGACTAGTAACACCGGGGAGCTGTTTTTT.

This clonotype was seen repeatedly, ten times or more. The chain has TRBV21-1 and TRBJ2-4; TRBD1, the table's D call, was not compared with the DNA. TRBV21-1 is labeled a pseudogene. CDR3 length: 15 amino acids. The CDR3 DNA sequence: TGTGCCAGCAAAGGACAGGGGATAGCCAAAAACATTCAGTACTTC. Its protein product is CASKGQGIAKNIQYF.

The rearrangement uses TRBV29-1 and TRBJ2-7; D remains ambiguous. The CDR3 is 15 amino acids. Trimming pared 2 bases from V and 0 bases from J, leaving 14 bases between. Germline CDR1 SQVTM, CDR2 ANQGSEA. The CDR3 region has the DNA TGCAGCGTTGAACGTCGGCTGGGCTCCTCCTACGAGCAGTACTTC. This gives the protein CSVERRLGSSYEQYF.

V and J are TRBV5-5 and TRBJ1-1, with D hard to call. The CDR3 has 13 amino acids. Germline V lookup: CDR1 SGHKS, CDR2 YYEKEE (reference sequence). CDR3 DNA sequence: TGTGCTACAGCGTGGGCACCGAACACTGAAGCTTTCTTT. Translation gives CATAWAPNTEAFF. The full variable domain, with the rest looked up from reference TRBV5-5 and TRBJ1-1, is DAGVTQSPTHLIKTRGQQVTLRCSPISGHKSVSWYQQVLGQGPQFIFQYYEKEERGRGNFPDRFSARQFPNYSSELNVNALLLGDSALYLCATAWAPNTEAFFGQGTRLTVV.

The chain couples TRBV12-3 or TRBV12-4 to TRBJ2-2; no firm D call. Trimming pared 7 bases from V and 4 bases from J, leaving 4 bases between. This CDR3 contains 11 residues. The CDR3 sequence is CASTLTGELFF. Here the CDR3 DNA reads TGTGCCAGCACCCTCACCGGGGAGCTGTTTTTT.

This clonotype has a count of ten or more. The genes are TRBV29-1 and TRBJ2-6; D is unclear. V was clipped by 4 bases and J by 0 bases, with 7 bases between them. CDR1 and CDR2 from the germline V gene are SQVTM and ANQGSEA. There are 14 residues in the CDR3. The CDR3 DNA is TGCAGCGTTGGCGGAAGCTCTGGGGCCAACGTCCTGACTTTC. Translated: CSVGGSSGANVLTF.

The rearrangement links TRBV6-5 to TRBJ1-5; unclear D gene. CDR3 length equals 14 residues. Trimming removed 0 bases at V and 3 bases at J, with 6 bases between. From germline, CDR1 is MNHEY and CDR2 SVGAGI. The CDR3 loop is CASSYSWDNQPQHF. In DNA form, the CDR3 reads TGTGCCAGCAGTTACTCTTGGGACAATCAGCCCCAGCATTTT.

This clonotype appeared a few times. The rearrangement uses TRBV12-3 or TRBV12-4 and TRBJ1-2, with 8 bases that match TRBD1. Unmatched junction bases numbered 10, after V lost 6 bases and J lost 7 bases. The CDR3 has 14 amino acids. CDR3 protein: CASRHRGLYSGYTF. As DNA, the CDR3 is TGTGCCAGCAGGCACAGGGGGTTATATAGTGGCTACACCTTC.

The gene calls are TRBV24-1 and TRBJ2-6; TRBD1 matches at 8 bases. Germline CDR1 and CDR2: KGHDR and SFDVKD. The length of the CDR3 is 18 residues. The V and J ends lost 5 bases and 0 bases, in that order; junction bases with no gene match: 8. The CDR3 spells CATSARDRRSSGANVLTF. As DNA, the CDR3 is TGTGCCACCAGTGCCCGGGACAGGAGAAGCTCTGGGGCCAACGTCCTGACTTTC.

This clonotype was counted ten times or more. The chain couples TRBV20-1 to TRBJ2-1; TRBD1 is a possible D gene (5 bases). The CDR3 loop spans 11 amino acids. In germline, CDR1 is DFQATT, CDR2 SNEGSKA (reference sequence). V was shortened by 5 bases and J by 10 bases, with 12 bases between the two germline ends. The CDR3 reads CSAAQGIEQFF. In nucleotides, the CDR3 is TGCAGTGCTGCGCAGGGTATCGAGCAGTTCTTC.

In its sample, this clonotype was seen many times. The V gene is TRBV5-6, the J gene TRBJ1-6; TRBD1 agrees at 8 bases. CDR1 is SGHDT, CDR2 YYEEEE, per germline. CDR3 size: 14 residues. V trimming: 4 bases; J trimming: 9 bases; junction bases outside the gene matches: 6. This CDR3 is CASSEGQEPSPLHF. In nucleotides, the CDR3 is TGTGCCAGCAGCGAGGGACAGGAACCTTCACCCCTCCACTTT.

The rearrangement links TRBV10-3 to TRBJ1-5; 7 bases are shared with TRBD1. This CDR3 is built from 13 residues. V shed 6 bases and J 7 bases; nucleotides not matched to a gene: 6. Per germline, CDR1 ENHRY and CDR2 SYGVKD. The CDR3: CAISTGGGQPQHF. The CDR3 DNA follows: TGTGCCATCAGCACCGGAGGGGGCCAGCCCCAGCATTTT.

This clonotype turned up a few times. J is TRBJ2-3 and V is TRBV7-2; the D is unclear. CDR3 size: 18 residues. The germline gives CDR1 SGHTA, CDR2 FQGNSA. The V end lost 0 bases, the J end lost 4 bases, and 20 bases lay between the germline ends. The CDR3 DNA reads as TGTGCCAGCAGCTTAGCAGGGCGAGCCGCCAGGCCCCCAGATACGCAGTATTTT. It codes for CASSLAGRAARPPDTQYF.

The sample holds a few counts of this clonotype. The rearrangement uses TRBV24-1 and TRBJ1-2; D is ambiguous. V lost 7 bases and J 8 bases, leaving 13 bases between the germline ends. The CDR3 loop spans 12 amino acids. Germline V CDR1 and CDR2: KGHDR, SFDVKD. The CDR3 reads CATSGPVSGYTF. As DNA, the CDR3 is TGTGCCACCAGCGGCCCAGTGTCAGGCTACACCTTC.